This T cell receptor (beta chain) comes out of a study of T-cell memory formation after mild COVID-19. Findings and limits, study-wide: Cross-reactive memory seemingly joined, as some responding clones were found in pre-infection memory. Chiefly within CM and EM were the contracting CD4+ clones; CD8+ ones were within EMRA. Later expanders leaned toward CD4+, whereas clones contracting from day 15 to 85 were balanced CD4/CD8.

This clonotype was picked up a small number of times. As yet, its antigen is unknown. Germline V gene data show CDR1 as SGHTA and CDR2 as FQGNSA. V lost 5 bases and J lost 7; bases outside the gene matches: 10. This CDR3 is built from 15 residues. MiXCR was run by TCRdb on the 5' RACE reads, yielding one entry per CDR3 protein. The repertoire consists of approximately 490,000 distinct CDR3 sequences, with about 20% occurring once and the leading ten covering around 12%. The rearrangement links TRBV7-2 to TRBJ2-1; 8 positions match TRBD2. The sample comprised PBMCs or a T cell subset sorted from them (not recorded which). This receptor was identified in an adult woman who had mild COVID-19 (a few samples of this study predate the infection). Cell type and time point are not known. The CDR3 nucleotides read TGTGCCAGCAGCCCCCGTCCGGGAGGGAGAAATGAGCAGTTCTTC. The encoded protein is CASSPRPGGRNEQFF.